The 17 T cell receptor beta chains listed next were all sequenced from one sample in a study of blood T cell repertoires in COVID-19. TCRdb keeps only in-frame clones here, not all; method: immunoSEQ multiplex PCR. The table has approximately 77,000 clones, roughly 88% seen once. The sequencing input was peripheral blood. These receptors all stem from a man aged 25 to 40 with acute or convalescent COVID-19.

This clone is medium-sized. This specimen includes other DNA sequences encoding the same CDR3. Here the CDR3 reads CASSVVGDNSPLHF. Here the CDR3 DNA reads TGTGCCAGCAGCGTAGTAGGGGATAATTCACCCCTCCACTTT. The chain couples TRBV9 to TRBJ1-6, with D tentatively TRBD1 (5 bases). CDR3 length: 14 amino acids. The germline V and J ends were trimmed by 0 bases and 5 bases, with 6 bases remaining between them. Germline values: CDR1 SGDLS, CDR2 YYNGEE.

J is TRBJ2-3 and V is TRBV7-2; no definite D call. This CDR3 is 16 amino acids long. Germline V gives CDR1 SGHTA, CDR2 FQGNSA. V lost 4 bases and J lost 3, with 17 bases in between. CDR3 DNA sequence: TGTGCCAGCAGCTCCCGAAACAGTCCTACTACAGATACGCAGTATTTT. Protein sequence: CASSSRNSPTTDTQYF.

This chain connects TRBV6-2 or TRBV6-3 to TRBJ1-5; a weak D match, TRBD1 (5 bases). Trimming took off 2 bases at V and 2 bases at J, with 10 bases between the two ends. Germline CDR1 MNHEY, CDR2 SVGEGT. CDR3 size: 15 residues. In DNA, the CDR3 is TGTGCCAGCAGTTACCAGGGAAGGGGCAATCAGCCCCAGCATTTT. This encodes CASSYQGRGNQPQHF.

This rearrangement joins TRBV11-2 to TRBJ2-1, with 12 bases lining up with TRBD2. V was pared by 1 base and J by 6 bases, with 4 bases of the junction left unmatched. Germline CDR1 SGHAT, CDR2 FQNNGV. The CDR3 extends over 16 amino acids. This chain's CDR3 is CASSLGTSGVPNEQFF. The CDR3 bases are TGTGCCAGCAGCTTAGGGACTAGCGGGGTGCCCAATGAGCAGTTCTTC.

V usage is TRBV2 and J usage is TRBJ1-5; 8 nucleotides line up with TRBD1. Losses at the gene ends were 8 bases for V and 5 bases for J; bases not matched to a gene: 8. The length of the CDR3 is 14 residues. Germline V lookup: CDR1 SNHLY, CDR2 FYNNEI. The CDR3 nucleotides read TGTGCCAGCCTGAGGGACAGGAGTCATCAGCCCCAGCATTTT. Translation gives CASLRDRSHQPQHF.

The DNA for the CDR3 is TGTGCCAGCAGCTTAGCTATGGGGGGTAGCGGGAGAGTCGGGGAGCTGTTTTTT. Amino acid sequence: CASSLAMGGSGRVGELFF. The genes are TRBV7-8 and TRBJ2-2, with 9 bases that match TRBD2. V lost 0 bases, J lost 7 bases, and 12 bases stayed unmatched. The V gene's germline CDR1 is SGHVS and CDR2 FQNEAQ. This CDR3 region has 18 residues.

The CDR3 DNA reads as TGTGCCAGCAGTTACTCAGGAGTACAGCCCCAGCATTTT. It codes for CASSYSGVQPQHF. The chain uses TRBV6-5 and TRBJ1-5; D remains ambiguous. The CDR3 has 13 amino acids. Trimming took off 0 bases at V and 7 bases at J, with 7 bases between the two ends. Germline values: CDR1 MNHEY, CDR2 SVGAGI.

The genes are TRBV28 and TRBJ1-5, with D perhaps TRBD1 (6 bases). The CDR3 runs 14 residues. CDR1 is MDHEN, CDR2 SYDVKM, per germline. V shed 5 bases and J shed 9 bases, with 17 bases lying between them. CDR3 coding DNA: TGTGCCAGCAGTCTCGGACAGACGTTTCGGCCCCAGCATTTT. Translated, it gives CASSLGQTFRPQHF.

The CDR3 bases are TGTGCCAGCAGACGAGAAGGACAGGGGAACTATGGCTACACCTTC. Translating it yields CASRREGQGNYGYTF. The chain employs TRBV7-9 and TRBJ1-2; 9 bases fit TRBD1. Germline CDR1 SEHNR, CDR2 FQNEAQ (reference sequence). Losses at the gene ends were 6 bases for V and 2 bases for J; bases not matched to a gene: 7. This CDR3 spans 15 amino acids.

V gene TRBV19 combines with J gene TRBJ1-5, with 7 bases lining up with TRBD1. The CDR3 is made up of 15 amino acids. Germline-derived CDR1 and CDR2 are LNHDA and SQIVND (reference sequence). V lost 3 bases and J lost 5; bases outside the gene matches: 7. CDR3 sequence reads: CASSIYYRGDQPQHF. In DNA form, the CDR3 reads TGTGCCAGTAGTATCTACTACAGGGGTGATCAGCCCCAGCATTTT.

This chain joins TRBV9 and TRBJ1-2; 7 bases align to TRBD1. CDR1 and CDR2 from the germline V gene are SGDLS and YYNGEE. This CDR3 has 15 amino acids. The V gene end was trimmed by 4 bases and the J gene end by 4 bases; junction bases not matched to a gene: 10. The CDR3 here is CASSPAAGGTYGYTF. CDR3 DNA: TGTGCCAGCAGCCCCGCGGCAGGGGGTACCTATGGCTACACCTTC.

The chain combines TRBV30 with TRBJ2-2; D is undetermined. CDR1 and CDR2 (germline): GTSNPN, SVGIG (reference sequence). Trimming shortened V by 7 bases and J by 5 bases, and 20 bases separated the two germline ends. This CDR3 has 15 residues. The CDR3 here is CASPTKHSLTGELFF. The CDR3 DNA reads TGTGCCTCCCCAACGAAACACAGCTTGACCGGGGAGCTGTTTTTT.

This sequence joins TRBV25-1 and TRBJ2-5; weak D call: TRBD2 (6 bases). The CDR3 spans 15 residues. CDR1 and CDR2 from the germline V gene are MGHDK and SYGVNS. V lost 6 bases and J 5 bases, leaving 19 bases between the germline ends. The CDR3 spells CASSRSSVVGETQYF. The CDR3 region has the DNA TGTGCCAGCAGCCGATCTAGCGTAGTGGGGGAGACCCAGTACTTC.

V and J are TRBV18 and TRBJ1-1; D is possibly TRBD1 (6 bases). The germline CDR1 and CDR2 sequences are KGHSH and LQKENI. Trimming pared 3 bases from V and 10 bases from J, leaving 12 bases between. The CDR3 is made up of 12 amino acids. The chain's CDR3 is CASSPNRDGAFF. The CDR3, as DNA: TGTGCCAGCTCACCGAACAGGGATGGAGCTTTCTTT.

The chain joins TRBV19 to TRBJ2-3, with 7 bases matching TRBD2. CDR1 and CDR2 (germline): LNHDA, SQIVND (reference sequence). CDR3 length: 13 residues. J was trimmed by 5 bases and V by 7 bases; bases with no gene match: 6. The CDR3 loop is CASTSGVEDTQYF. CDR3 nucleotides: TGTGCCAGTACGAGCGGGGTTGAAGATACGCAGTATTTT.

The CDR3 DNA is TGTGCCAGCAGCCTCCAAATGGGGGGTAACACCGGGGAGCTGTTTTTT. As protein: CASSLQMGGNTGELFF. The chain combines TRBV11-3 with TRBJ2-2; D is perhaps TRBD2 (6 bases). V lost 5 bases to trimming and J lost 2 bases, with 15 bases between them. This CDR3 region has 16 residues. The germline CDR1 and CDR2 sequences are SGHNT and YENEEA.

This chain connects TRBV5-1 to TRBJ1-2; D perhaps matches TRBD1 (6 bases). The CDR3 sequence is 17 residues long. V lost 4 bases and J 2 bases, leaving 21 bases between the germline ends. CDR1 is SGHRS and CDR2 is YFSETQ in the germline V gene. CDR3: CASSRWTMGAENYGYTF. The CDR3 DNA follows: TGCGCCAGCAGCCGATGGACGATGGGGGCCGAGAACTATGGCTACACCTTC.